This passage covers 18 T cell receptor beta chains from one sample sequenced in a study of shared clonotypes between healthy human individuals. Naive CD8 isolation took CD45RO-negative cells positively selected for CCR7 and excluded terminally differentiated effector memory CD45RA+ cells. The table came from immunoSEQ multiplex PCR; TCRdb's copy has only in-frame clones and leaves some out. Of roughly 2,000,000 clones listed, 93% were seen once; the top ten hold approximately 1.6%. Sequences were obtained from naive CD8+ T cells from PBMCs. Receptors were obtained from a man younger than 35 in good health. Some clones in this sample may be carry-over from other donors' samples.

The chain has TRBV27 and TRBJ2-1, with a possible D match to TRBD1 (6 bases). The CDR3 runs 14 residues. Germline V gives CDR1 MNHEY, CDR2 SMNVEV (reference sequence). V was shortened by 5 bases and J by 5 bases, with 13 bases between the two germline ends. The CDR3 DNA sequence: TGTGCCAGCAGTCTACAGGGTCCGAACAATGAGCAGTTCTTC. Translation: CASSLQGPNNEQFF.

This clone was counted a single time. Other nucleotide sequences in the sample specify the same CDR3. The rearrangement joins TRBV28 to TRBJ1-1, with D hard to call. The CDR3 contains 13 residues. Looked up from germline, CDR1 is MDHEN and CDR2 is SYDVKM. Trimming stripped 2 bases from V and 0 bases from J, with 4 bases between. CDR3 DNA: TGTGCCAGCAGTTTAGAAGTGAACACTGAAGCTTTCTTT. It translates to CASSLEVNTEAFF.

V is TRBV5-1 and J is TRBJ2-2; D might be TRBD2 (5 bases). Trimming took off 4 bases at V and 7 bases at J, with 11 bases between the two ends. Looked up from germline, CDR1 is SGHRS and CDR2 is YFSETQ. The CDR3 is made up of 13 amino acids. The CDR3 protein is CASSPSGGGELFF. The CDR3 DNA is TGCGCCAGCAGCCCCAGCGGCGGCGGGGAGCTGTTTTTT.

The rearrangement joins TRBV29-1 to TRBJ2-2; TRBD1 is a possible D gene (5 bases). The germline gives CDR1 SQVTM, CDR2 ANQGSEA. Trimming removed 6 bases at V and 6 bases at J, with 11 bases between. The CDR3 contains 12 residues. CDR3 DNA sequence: TGCAGCGTACTGACAGCTCCCGGGGAGCTGTTTTTT. Translating it yields CSVLTAPGELFF.

The rearrangement links TRBV5-1 to TRBJ2-1, with 11 nucleotides matching TRBD2. The CDR3 runs 15 residues. The J segment lost 7 bases and the V segment lost 1 base, leaving 4 bases of the junction unmatched. Germline loops: CDR1 SGHRS, CDR2 YFSETQ. The DNA of the CDR3 is TGCGCCAGCAGCTTGACTAGCGGGGGACGGAATGAGCAGTTCTTC. This encodes CASSLTSGGRNEQFF.

This clone was recorded only once. At the DNA level, this CDR3 is encoded by other sequences in the same sample as well. The rearrangement links TRBV5-8 to TRBJ2-5, with D perhaps matching TRBD2 (5 bases). Germline V gene sequence: CDR1 SGHTS, CDR2 YDEGEE. The CDR3 contains 13 residues. V was cut by 0 bases and J by 3 bases, with 6 bases left in between. CDR3 sequence: CASSLDGEETQYF. The CDR3 bases are TGTGCCAGCAGCTTGGACGGGGAAGAGACCCAGTACTTC. The full variable domain, with the rest looked up from reference TRBV5-8 and TRBJ2-5, is EAGVTQSPTHLIKTRGQQATLRCSPISGHTSVYWYQQALGLGLQFLLWYDEGEERNRGNFPPRFSGRQFPNYSSELNVNALELEDSALYLCASSLDGEETQYFGPGTRLLVL.

CDR3 DNA: TGCGCCAGCAGCCAAGTCGGGGGAGGCCCCTACGAGCAGTACTTC. Residues: CASSQVGGGPYEQYF. The rearrangement uses TRBV4-3 and TRBJ2-7; TRBD2 might be the D (6 bases). This CDR3 contains 15 residues. Trimming removed 1 base from V and 2 bases from J, with 12 bases in between. CDR1 is LGHNA and CDR2 is YSLEER in the germline V gene.

V and J are TRBV11-2 and TRBJ2-3; D not certain. Trimming removed 0 bases from V and 0 bases from J, with 10 bases in between. The length of the CDR3 is 16 residues. The germline V gene encodes CDR1 SGHAT and CDR2 FQNNGV. CDR3 sequence: CASSLDLGRSTDTQYF. The CDR3 nucleotides read TGTGCCAGCAGCTTAGATCTGGGCAGAAGCACAGATACGCAGTATTTT.

On this clone: Compared with germline, one end of the junction differs, possibly owing to a read error. The chain links TRBV7-9 to TRBJ2-3; D gene uncertain. CDR1 SEHNR and CDR2 FQNEAQ come from the germline V gene (reference sequence). The CDR3 is 10 residues long. This CDR3 reads CASSLPDRNF. Written as DNA, the CDR3 is TGTGCCAGCAGCCTGCCGGACCGTAATTTT.

This chain connects TRBV7-6 to TRBJ2-6; D may be TRBD1 (6 bases). Trimming left V 0 bases short and J 0 bases short, with 18 bases between. This CDR3 has 20 residues. Per germline, CDR1 SGHVS and CDR2 FNYEAQ. The DNA for the CDR3 is TGTGCCAGCAGCTTAGCTCCCCTCAGGGGCCCTTTCTCTGGGGCCAACGTCCTGACTTTC. This gives the protein CASSLAPLRGPFSGANVLTF. The variable domain in full, completed from reference TRBV7-6 and TRBJ2-6, reads GAGVSQSPRYKVTKRGQDVALRCDPISGHVSLYWYRQALGQGPEFLTYFNYEAQQDKSGLPNDRFSAERPEGSISTLTIQRTEQRDSAMYRCASSLAPLRGPFSGANVLTFGAGSRLTVL.

This chain joins TRBV7-8 and TRBJ2-7; the D call may be TRBD1 or TRBD2 (5 bases each). The germline gives CDR1 SGHVS, CDR2 FQNEAQ. Trimming stripped 5 bases from V and 2 bases from J, with 13 bases between. CDR3 length: 14 residues. As DNA, the CDR3 is TGTGCCAGCAGCCCCCGGGACCCTCCCTACGAGCAGTACTTC. Protein sequence: CASSPRDPPYEQYF.

V gene TRBV6-1 combines with J gene TRBJ1-1, with 7 bases fitting TRBD1. This CDR3 comprises 14 residues. Germline trimming cut 8 bases from V and 4 bases from J; bases unmatched to any gene: 10. In germline, CDR1 is MNHNS, CDR2 SASEGT. CDR3 region: CASPSGGGLTEAFF. The CDR3 DNA sequence: TGTGCCAGCCCATCAGGGGGGGGTCTCACTGAAGCTTTCTTT.

The genes are TRBV28 and TRBJ2-3, with 8 bases lining up with TRBD1. The V and J ends lost 6 bases and 0 bases, in that order; junction bases with no gene match: 8. There are 16 residues in the CDR3. Per the germline V gene, CDR1 is MDHEN and CDR2 is SYDVKM. The chain's CDR3 is CASRKGQARSTDTQYF. The DNA of the CDR3 is TGTGCCAGCAGGAAGGGACAGGCCCGTAGCACAGATACGCAGTATTTT.

The rearrangement joins TRBV5-1 to TRBJ2-7; D could derive from TRBD1 or TRBD2 (5 bases each). Germline CDR1 reads SGHRS; CDR2 reads YFSETQ. Trimming shortened V by 0 bases and J by 2 bases, and 15 bases separated the two germline ends. The CDR3 runs to 16 residues. CDR3 sequence (DNA): TGCGCCAGCAGCTTGGGGGAAGCCGGGACCCCCTACGAGCAGTACTTC. It codes for CASSLGEAGTPYEQYF.

The chain employs TRBV28 and TRBJ2-1, with D perhaps matching TRBD1 or TRBD2 (5 bases each). Per the germline V gene, CDR1 is MDHEN and CDR2 is SYDVKM. The V end was cut by 5 bases, the J end by 0 bases, with 14 bases between. The CDR3 is 16 residues long. The CDR3 sequence: CASSDGTRSSYNEQFF. CDR3 in DNA: TGTGCCAGCAGTGATGGGACCCGGAGCTCCTACAATGAGCAGTTCTTC.

The chain has TRBV14 and TRBJ1-2, with 8 nucleotides matching TRBD1. The germline CDR1 and CDR2 sequences are SGHDN and FVKESK. The CDR3 extends over 17 amino acids. With V trimmed by 0 bases and J by 8 bases, 14 bases remained unmatched. CDR3 DNA: TGTGCCAGCAGCCAAGATCGAGGCCAGGGGGCGATAGGAGGCTACACCTTC. It encodes CASSQDRGQGAIGGYTF.

This chain joins TRBV9 and TRBJ2-7, with 8 bases fitting TRBD1. The J segment lost 2 bases and the V segment lost 0 bases, leaving 7 bases of the junction unmatched. The CDR3 is 16 amino acids. Germline CDR1 and CDR2: SGDLS and YYNGEE. This CDR3 reads CASSVATTGDPYEQYF. The CDR3 coding sequence is TGTGCCAGCAGCGTAGCTACGACAGGGGACCCCTACGAGCAGTACTTC.

V usage is TRBV9 and J usage is TRBJ1-2, with a possible D match to TRBD1 (5 bases). The CDR3 length is 15 residues. Germline V CDR1 and CDR2: SGDLS, YYNGEE. Trimming removed 0 bases from V and 5 bases from J, with 14 bases in between. CDR3 in amino acids: CASSVAAREEYGYTF. The CDR3 nucleotides read TGTGCCAGCAGCGTAGCTGCCAGGGAGGAGTATGGCTACACCTTC.